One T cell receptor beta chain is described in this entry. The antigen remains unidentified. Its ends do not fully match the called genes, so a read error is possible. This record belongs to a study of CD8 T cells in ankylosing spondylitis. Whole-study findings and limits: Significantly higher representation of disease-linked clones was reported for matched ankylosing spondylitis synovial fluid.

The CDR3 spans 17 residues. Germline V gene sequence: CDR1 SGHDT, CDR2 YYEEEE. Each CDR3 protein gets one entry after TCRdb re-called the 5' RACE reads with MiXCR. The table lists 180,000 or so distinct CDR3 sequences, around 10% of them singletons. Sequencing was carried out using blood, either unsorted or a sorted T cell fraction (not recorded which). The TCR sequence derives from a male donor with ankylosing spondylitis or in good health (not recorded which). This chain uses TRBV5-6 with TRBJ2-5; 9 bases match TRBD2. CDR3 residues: CASSLPLAGSLQETQCF. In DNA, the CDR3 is TGTGCCAGCAGCCTCCCCCTAGCGGGATCGCTACAAGAGACCCAGTGCTTC. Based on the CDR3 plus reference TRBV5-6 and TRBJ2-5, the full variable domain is DAGVTQSPTHLIKTRGQQVTLRCSPKSGHDTVSWYQQALGQGPQFIFQYYEEEERQRGNFPDRFSGHQFPNYSSELNVNALLLGDSALYLCASSLPLAGSLQETQCFGPGTRLLVL.